The entry below gives a single T cell receptor (beta chain) sequence along with its context. This sample was included in a study of blood T cell repertoires in COVID-19. Study overall: In each case, the material was cDNA or gDNA derived from T cells, B-cell-depleted T cells, or PBMCs.

Seattle-derived patients entered the study during active infection and were followed longitudinally. This CDR3 has 15 residues. From germline, CDR1 is SGDLS and CDR2 YYNGEE. V was clipped by 3 bases and J by 5 bases, with 12 bases between them. TCRdb keeps only in-frame clones here, not all; method: immunoSEQ multiplex PCR. This sample yields about 330,000 clones, of which 87% are seen a single time; just over 9.5% belongs to the top ten. The origin of this receptor is a man aged 25 to 40 with COVID-19, enrolled during active disease. V usage is TRBV9 and J usage is TRBJ1-6, with D possibly being TRBD1 (5 bases). The source material was peripheral blood. This chain's CDR3 is CASSAGGDHNSPLHF. The CDR3 DNA sequence: TGTGCCAGCAGCGCGGGGGGGGACCATAATTCACCCCTCCACTTT. Combining the CDR3 with reference TRBV9 and TRBJ1-6 gives the whole variable domain DSGVTQTPKHLITATGQRVTLRCSPRSGDLSVYWYQQSLDQGLQFLIQYYNGEERAKGNILERFSAQQFPDLHSELNLSSLELGDSALYFCASSAGGDHNSPLHFGNGTRLTVT.